This T cell receptor beta chain was identified in a study of T cell changes during pregnancy in multiple sclerosis. The germline gives CDR1 SGHRS, CDR2 YFSETQ. The CDR3 extends over 17 amino acids. V dropped 2 bases and J dropped 4; count of bases not matched to a gene: 7. TCRdb keeps only in-frame clones here, not all; method: immunoSEQ multiplex PCR. The data show some 22,000 clones, more than 85% seen once. This specimen was CD8+ T cells from peripheral blood mononuclear cells, taken after pregnancy. This TCR came from a female donor with multiple sclerosis, enrolled in a pregnancy study. This chain links TRBV5-1 with TRBJ2-7, with 15 bases fitting TRBD2. The CDR3 is CASSLGTSGRPGYEQYF. The CDR3 nucleotides are TGCGCCAGCAGCTTAGGGACTAGCGGGAGGCCGGGATACGAGCAGTACTTC.